This T cell receptor beta chain was documented in a study of blood T cells in healthy people across ages. Study results and caveats: Among long-lived donors, naive CD4+ cells were more numerous and diversity higher than in aged donors.

Through a sample-barcoded 5' primer and a J-beta primer mix, a second PCR was run for about 7 to 12 cycles. Every individual sample yielded 2.5 million or more paired-end reads (each containing CDR3). One entry per CDR3 protein results from TCRdb running MiXCR on the 5' RACE reads. This table holds some 780,000 distinct CDR3 sequences, 56% found once. With regard to this clonotype: Antigen specificity is unknown.

The CDR3 totals 14 residues. Germline values: CDR1 LGHNA, CDR2 YSLEER. Sequenced input: blood. The clonotype originates from a man between 40 and 49 years old in good health. J is TRBJ2-5 and V is TRBV4-3; TRBD1 aligns across 7 bases. The J call is doubtful: the DNA matches TRBJ2-7 better. The CDR3 coding sequence is TGCGCCAGCAGCCAATTGGGAAACAGGGGCGAGCAGTACTTC. Translating gives CASSQLGNRGEQYF.